The T cell receptor beta chain described here comes from a study of Ad26.COV2.S vaccination and SARS-CoV-2 variants. About the study: Donor was in the COV1001 Ad26.COV2.S trial arm.

Treatment reported: around 19 received Ad26.COV2.S at low or high dose, single or two shots; roughly five received placebo; per-sample allocation not given. Each sample was drawn 63 days after the first injection (of vaccine or placebo). Trimming at V came to 4 bases and at J to 5 bases, leaving 9 bases not matched to a gene. This CDR3 region has 15 residues. CDR1 and CDR2 from the germline V gene are LNHDA and SQIVND (reference sequence). Repertoires were generated with immunoSEQ multiplex PCR, while TCRdb's copy carries only in-frame clones and drops some. The sample consists of about 460,000 clones, 80% to 90% of them appearing once.

The input for sequencing was peripheral blood, taken in a trial of Ad26.COV2.S vaccine versus placebo. The genes are TRBV19 and TRBJ2-5, with TRBD1 matching 8 bases. The clonotype originates from a person between 18 and 65 years old who received the Ad26.COV2.S COVID-19 vaccine or a placebo. The CDR3 DNA is TGTGCCAGTAGTACGGGACAGGTCGCGGGGGAGACCCAGTACTTC. Encoded protein: CASSTGQVAGETQYF.